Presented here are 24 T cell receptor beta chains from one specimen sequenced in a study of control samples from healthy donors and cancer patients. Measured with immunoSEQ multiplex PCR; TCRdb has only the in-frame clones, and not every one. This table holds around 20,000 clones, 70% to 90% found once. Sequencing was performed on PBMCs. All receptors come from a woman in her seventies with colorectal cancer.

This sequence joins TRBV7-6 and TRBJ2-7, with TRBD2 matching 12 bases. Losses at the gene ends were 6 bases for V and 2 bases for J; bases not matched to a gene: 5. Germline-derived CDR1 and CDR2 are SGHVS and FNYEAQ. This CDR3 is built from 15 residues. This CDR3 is CASSPRTSGTYEQYF. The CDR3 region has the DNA TGTGCCAGCAGTCCCCGGACTAGCGGGACCTACGAGCAGTACTTC.

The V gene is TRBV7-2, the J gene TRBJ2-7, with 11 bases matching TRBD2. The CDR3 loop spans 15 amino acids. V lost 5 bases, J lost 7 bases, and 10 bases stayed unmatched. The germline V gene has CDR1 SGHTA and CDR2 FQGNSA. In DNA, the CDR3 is TGTGCCAGCAGCGGAGGGACTAGCGGCCTCTGGGAGCAGTACTTC. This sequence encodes CASSGGTSGLWEQYF. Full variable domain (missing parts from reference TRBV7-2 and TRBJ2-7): GAGVSQSPSNKVTEKGKDVELRCDPISGHTALYWYRQSLGQGLEFLIYFQGNSAPDKSGLPSDRFSAERTGGSVSTLTIQRTQQEDSAVYLCASSGGTSGLWEQYFGPGTRLTVT.

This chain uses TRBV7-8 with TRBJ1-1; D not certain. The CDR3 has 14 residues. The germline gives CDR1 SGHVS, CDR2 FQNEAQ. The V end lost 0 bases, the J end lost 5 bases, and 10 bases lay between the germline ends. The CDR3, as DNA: TGTGCCAGCAGCTTAGCGCAGGAGTGGACTGAAGCTTTCTTT. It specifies CASSLAQEWTEAFF.

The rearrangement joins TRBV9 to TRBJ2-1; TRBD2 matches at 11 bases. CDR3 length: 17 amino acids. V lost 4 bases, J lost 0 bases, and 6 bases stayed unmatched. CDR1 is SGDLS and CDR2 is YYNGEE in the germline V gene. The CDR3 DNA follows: TGTGCCAGCAGCTCGGGACTAGCGGTTTTCTCCTACAATGAGCAGTTCTTC. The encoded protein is CASSSGLAVFSYNEQFF. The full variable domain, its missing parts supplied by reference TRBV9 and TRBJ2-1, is DSGVTQTPKHLITATGQRVTLRCSPRSGDLSVYWYQQSLDQGLQFLIQYYNGEERAKGNILERFSAQQFPDLHSELNLSSLELGDSALYFCASSSGLAVFSYNEQFFGPGTRLTVL.

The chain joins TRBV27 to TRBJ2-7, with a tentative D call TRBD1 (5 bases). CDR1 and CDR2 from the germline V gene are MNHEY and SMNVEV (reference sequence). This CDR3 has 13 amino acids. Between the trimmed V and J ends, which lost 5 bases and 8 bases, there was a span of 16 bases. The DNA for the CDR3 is TGTGCCAGCAGTCGAAGCGACAGTCGCCAGCAGTACTTC. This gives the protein CASSRSDSRQQYF.

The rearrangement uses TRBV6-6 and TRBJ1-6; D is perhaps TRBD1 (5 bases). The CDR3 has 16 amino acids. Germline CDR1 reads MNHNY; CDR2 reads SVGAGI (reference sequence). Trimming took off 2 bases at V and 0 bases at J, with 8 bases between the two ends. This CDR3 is CASSYGGSSYNSPLHF. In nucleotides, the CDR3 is TGTGCCAGCAGTTACGGGGGGAGCTCCTATAATTCACCCCTCCACTTT.

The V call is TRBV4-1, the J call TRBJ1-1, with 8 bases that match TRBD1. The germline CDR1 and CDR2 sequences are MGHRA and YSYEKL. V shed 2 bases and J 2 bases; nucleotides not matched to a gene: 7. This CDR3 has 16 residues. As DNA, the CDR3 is TGCGCCAGCAGCCAACAATGGGACAGGATAAACACTGAAGCTTTCTTT. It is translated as CASSQQWDRINTEAFF.

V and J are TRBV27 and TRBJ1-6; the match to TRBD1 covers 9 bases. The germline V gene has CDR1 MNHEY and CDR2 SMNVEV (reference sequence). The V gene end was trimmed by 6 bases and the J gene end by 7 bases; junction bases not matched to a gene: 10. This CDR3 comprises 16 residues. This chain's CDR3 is CASSHRTGAWNSPLHF. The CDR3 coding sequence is TGTGCCAGCAGCCATAGGACAGGGGCTTGGAATTCACCCCTCCACTTT.

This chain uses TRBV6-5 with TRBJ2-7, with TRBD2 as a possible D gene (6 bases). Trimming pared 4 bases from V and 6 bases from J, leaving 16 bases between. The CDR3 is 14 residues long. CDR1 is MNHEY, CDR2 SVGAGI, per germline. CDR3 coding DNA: TGTGCCAGCAGTTTCGGGGAGGTAGTAGGCGAGCAGTACTTC. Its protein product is CASSFGEVVGEQYF.

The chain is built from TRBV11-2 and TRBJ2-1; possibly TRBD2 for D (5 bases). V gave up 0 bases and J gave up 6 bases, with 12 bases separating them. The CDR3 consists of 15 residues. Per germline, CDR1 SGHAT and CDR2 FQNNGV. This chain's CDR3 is CASSLDRGSGNEQFF. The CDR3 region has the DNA TGTGCCAGCAGCTTAGATCGGGGAAGTGGCAATGAGCAGTTCTTC.

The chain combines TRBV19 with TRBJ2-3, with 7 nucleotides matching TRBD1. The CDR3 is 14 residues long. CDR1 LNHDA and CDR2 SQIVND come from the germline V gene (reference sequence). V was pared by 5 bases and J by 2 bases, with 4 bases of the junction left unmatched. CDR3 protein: CASSPRGFTDTQYF. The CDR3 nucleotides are TGTGCCAGTAGTCCCAGGGGGTTCACAGATACGCAGTATTTT. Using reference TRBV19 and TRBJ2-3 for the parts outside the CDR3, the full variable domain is DGGITQSPKYLFRKEGQNVTLSCEQNLNHDAMYWYRQDPGQGLRLIYYSQIVNDFQKGDIAEGYSVSREKKESFPLTVTSAQKNPTAFYLCASSPRGFTDTQYFGPGTRLTVL.

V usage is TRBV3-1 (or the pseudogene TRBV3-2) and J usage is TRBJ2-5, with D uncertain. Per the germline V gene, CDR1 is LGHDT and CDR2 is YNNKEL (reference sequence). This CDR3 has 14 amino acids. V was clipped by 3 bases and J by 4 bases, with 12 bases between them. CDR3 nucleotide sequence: TGTGCCAGCAGCCAGTTGGGAAGCCGAGAGACCCAGTACTTC. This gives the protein CASSQLGSRETQYF.

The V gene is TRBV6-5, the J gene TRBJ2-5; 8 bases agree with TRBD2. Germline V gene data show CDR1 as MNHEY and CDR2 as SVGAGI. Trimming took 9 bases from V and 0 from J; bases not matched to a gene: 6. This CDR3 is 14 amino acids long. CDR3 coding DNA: TGTGCCAGTACGGGACTAGACTACCAAGAGACCCAGTACTTC. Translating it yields CASTGLDYQETQYF.

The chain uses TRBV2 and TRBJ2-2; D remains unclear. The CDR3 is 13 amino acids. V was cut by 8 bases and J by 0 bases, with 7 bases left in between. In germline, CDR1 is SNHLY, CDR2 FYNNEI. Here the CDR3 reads CASQRTNTGELFF. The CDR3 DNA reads TGTGCCAGCCAGAGAACGAACACCGGGGAGCTGTTTTTT.

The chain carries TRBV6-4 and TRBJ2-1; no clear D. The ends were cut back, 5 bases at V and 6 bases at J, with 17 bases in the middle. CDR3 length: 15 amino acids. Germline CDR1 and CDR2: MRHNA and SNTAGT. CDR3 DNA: TGTGCCAGCAGTCCCCAGAAAGGCGTAATCAATGAGCAGTTCTTC. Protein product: CASSPQKGVINEQFF.

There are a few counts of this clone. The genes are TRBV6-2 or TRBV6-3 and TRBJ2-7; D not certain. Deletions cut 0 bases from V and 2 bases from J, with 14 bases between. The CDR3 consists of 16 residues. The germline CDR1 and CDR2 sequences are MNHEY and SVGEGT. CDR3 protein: CASSYSGSQGAYEQYF. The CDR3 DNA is TGTGCCAGCAGTTACTCAGGCTCCCAAGGAGCCTACGAGCAGTACTTC.

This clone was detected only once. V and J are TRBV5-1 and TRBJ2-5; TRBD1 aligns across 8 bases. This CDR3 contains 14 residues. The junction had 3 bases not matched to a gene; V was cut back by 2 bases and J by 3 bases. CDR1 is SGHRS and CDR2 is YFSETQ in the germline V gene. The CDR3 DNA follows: TGCGCCAGCAGCTTTCAGGGGGCAAAAGAGACCCAGTACTTC. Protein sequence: CASSFQGAKETQYF. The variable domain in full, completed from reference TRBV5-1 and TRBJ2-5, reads KAGVTQTPRYLIKTRGQQVTLSCSPISGHRSVSWYQQTPGQGLQFLFEYFSETQRNKGNFPGRFSGRQFSNSRSEMNVSTLELGDSALYLCASSFQGAKETQYFGPGTRLLVL.

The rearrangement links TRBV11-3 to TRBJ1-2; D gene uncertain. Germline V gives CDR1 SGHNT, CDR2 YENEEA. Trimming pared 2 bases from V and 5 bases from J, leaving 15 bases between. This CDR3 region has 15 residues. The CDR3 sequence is CASSLRNLPGYGYTF. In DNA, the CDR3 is TGTGCCAGCAGCTTACGGAATCTCCCGGGGTATGGCTACACCTTC.

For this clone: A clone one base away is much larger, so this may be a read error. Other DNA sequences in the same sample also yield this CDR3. The CDR3 protein is CASTPGRTSGTGELFF. The CDR3 DNA is TGTGCCAGCACCCCCGGCAGAACTAGCGGAACCGGGGAGCTATTTTTT. The chain recombines TRBV9 with TRBJ2-2, with TRBD2 matching over 8 bases. This CDR3 spans 16 amino acids. Germline lookup yields CDR1 SGDLS and CDR2 YYNGEE.

The chain's CDR3 is CASNLPAGELFF. The DNA for the CDR3 is TGTGCCAGCAACCTCCCTGCCGGGGAGCTGTTTTTT. This chain links TRBV7-9 with TRBJ2-2; no firm D call. Germline V gene data show CDR1 as SEHNR and CDR2 as FQNEAQ (reference sequence). Between the trimmed V and J ends, which lost 7 bases and 6 bases, there was a span of 9 bases. CDR3 length: 12 residues.

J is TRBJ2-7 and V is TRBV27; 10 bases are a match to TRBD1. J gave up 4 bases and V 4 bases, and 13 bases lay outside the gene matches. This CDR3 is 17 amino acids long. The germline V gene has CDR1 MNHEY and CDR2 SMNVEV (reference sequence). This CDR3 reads CASSWGGTGVLWYEQYF. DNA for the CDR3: TGTGCCAGCAGTTGGGGGGGGACAGGGGTCCTTTGGTACGAGCAGTACTTC.

CDR3 sequence reads: CASSPSGGAWVLAKNIQYF. In DNA form, the CDR3 reads TGTGCCAGCAGTCCGAGCGGGGGGGCCTGGGTTTTAGCCAAAAACATTCAGTACTTC. The chain links TRBV27 to TRBJ2-4; 10 bases fit TRBD2. Germline V gene sequence: CDR1 MNHEY, CDR2 SMNVEV (reference sequence). The CDR3 length is 19 residues. Germline trimming cut 5 bases from V and 0 bases from J; bases unmatched to any gene: 13.

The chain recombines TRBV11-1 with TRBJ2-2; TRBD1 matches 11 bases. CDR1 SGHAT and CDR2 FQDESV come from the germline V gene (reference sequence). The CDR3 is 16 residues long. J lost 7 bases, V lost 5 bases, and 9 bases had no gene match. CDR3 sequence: CASSRGQGALGGELFF. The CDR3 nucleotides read TGTGCCAGCAGCCGCGGACAGGGGGCCCTCGGCGGGGAGCTGTTTTTT.

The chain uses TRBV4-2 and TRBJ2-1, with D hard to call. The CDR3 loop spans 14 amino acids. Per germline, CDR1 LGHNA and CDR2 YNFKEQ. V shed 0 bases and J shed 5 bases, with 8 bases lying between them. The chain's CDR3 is CASSQDWIDNEQFF. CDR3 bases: TGTGCCAGCAGCCAAGATTGGATAGACAATGAGCAGTTCTTC.